The clone carrying this TCR beta chain occurred many times. Time point indicated: persistent/refractory GD, antithyroid drugs over 5 years with positive TRAb. Researchers made the TCR library from RNA that was extracted from PBMCs. An endocrinology unit in Xi'an, China, supplied the patients. The germline V gene has CDR1 SGHAT and CDR2 FQNNGV. This CDR3 is built from 15 residues. The ends were cut back, 3 bases at V and 0 bases at J, with 9 bases in the middle. The data are from a study of regulatory T cells in long-lasting Graves disease. Construction of the TCR beta libraries employed iRepertoire HTBI primers in conjunction with Arm-PCR of CDR3 regions. One entry per CDR3 protein results from TCRdb running MiXCR on the multiplex PCR reads. Altogether 400,000 to 500,000 distinct CDR3 sequences are present, roughly 21% being singletons, with the ten largest covering roughly an eighth.

J is TRBJ1-5 and V is TRBV11-2, with TRBD1 as a possible D gene (5 bases). The clonotype was recovered from a female donor with Graves disease. Material: peripheral blood mononuclear cells (PBMCs), obtained when the disease was refractory, from a patient treated with antithyroid drugs. This chain's CDR3 is CASSFEGNSNQPQHF. DNA of the CDR3: TGTGCCAGCAGCTTCGAGGGGAATAGCAATCAGCCCCAGCATTTT. Looking up the rest from reference TRBV11-2 and TRBJ1-5 gives the full variable domain: EAGVAQSPRYKIIEKRQSVAFWCNPISGHATLYWYQQILGQGPKLLIQFQNNGVVDDSQLPKDRFSAERLKGVDSTLKIQPAKLEDSAVYLCASSFEGNSNQPQHFGDGTRLSIL.